These 18 T cell receptor beta chains originate from one sample sequenced in a study of neurological immune-mediated disorders. TCRdb reprocessed the 5' RACE reads via MiXCR and lists one record per CDR3 protein. The sample consists of around 60,000 distinct CDR3 sequences, under 3.5% of them appearing once. Sequencing was performed on PBMCs. The receptors stem from a woman in her sixties with multiple sclerosis.

V is TRBV6-1 and J is TRBJ2-3; TRBD1 matches 7 bases. The germline CDR1 and CDR2 sequences are MNHNS and SASEGT. The CDR3 covers 15 residues. Trimming took 3 bases from V and 1 from J; bases not matched to a gene: 4. DNA of the CDR3: TGTGCCAGCAGTGATCGACAGGGAGGCACAGATACGCAGTATTTT. Translating gives CASSDRQGGTDTQYF.

This clonotype was seen at least ten times. J is TRBJ2-1 and V is TRBV5-1; TRBD2 matches at 7 bases. Germline V gene lookup returns CDR1 SGHRS and CDR2 YFSETQ. V trimming: 1 base; J trimming: 2 bases; junction bases outside the gene matches: 9. CDR3 length: 17 amino acids. Here the CDR3 reads CASSLTVAGVPYNEQFF. CDR3 bases: TGCGCCAGCAGCTTGACGGTGGCGGGAGTCCCCTACAATGAGCAGTTCTTC.

By share, this clonotype ranks as medium-sized. This sequence joins TRBV28 and TRBJ2-7; D ambiguous. The CDR3 runs 16 residues. Trimming took 5 bases from V and 2 from J, leaving 19 bases between them. Looked up from germline, CDR1 is MDHEN and CDR2 is SYDVKM. For the CDR3, the DNA is TGTGCCAGCAGTCACCGACGCTCCTCTAACCCCTACGAGCAGTACTTC. Translated: CASSHRRSSNPYEQYF. Supplemented by reference TRBV28 and TRBJ2-7, the full variable domain reads DVKVTQSSRYLVKRTGEKVFLECVQDMDHENMFWYRQDPGLGLRLIYFSYDVKMKEKGDIPEGYSVSREKKERFSLILESASTNQTSMYLCASSHRRSSNPYEQYFGPGTRLTVT.

This clonotype was counted at least ten times. As DNA, the CDR3 is TGCGCCAGCAGCGCCGGGGACCGCTACTATGGCTACACCTTC. Translation: CASSAGDRYYGYTF. The gene calls are TRBV5-1 and TRBJ1-2, with D perhaps TRBD1 (5 bases). Trimming stripped 4 bases from V and 3 bases from J, with 13 bases between. Germline V gene sequence: CDR1 SGHRS, CDR2 YFSETQ. The length of the CDR3 is 14 residues.

V usage is TRBV27 and J usage is TRBJ1-5; D is unresolved. Germline V gives CDR1 MNHEY, CDR2 SMNVEV (reference sequence). The CDR3 extends over 14 amino acids. V lost 3 bases to trimming and J lost 0 bases, with 6 bases between them. The CDR3 reads CASSFAYSNQPQHF. In DNA, the CDR3 is TGTGCCAGCAGTTTCGCTTATAGCAATCAGCCCCAGCATTTT.

This clonotype was seen repeatedly, ten times or more. As DNA, the CDR3 is TGTGCCAGCAGTTACTCGAGGCCGGGCAGGGGAAAAGAAAAACTGTTTTTT. It yields the protein CASSYSRPGRGKEKLFF. This chain connects TRBV6-6 to TRBJ1-4, with D perhaps TRBD1 (6 bases). The CDR3 covers 17 residues. Germline V gene lookup returns CDR1 MNHNY and CDR2 SVGAGI (reference sequence). Trimming removed 0 bases at V and 8 bases at J, with 19 bases between.

At least ten counts were recorded for this clonotype. The CDR3 protein is CASSLGSGNTEAFF. The CDR3 DNA reads as TGTGCCAGCAGCTTAGGGTCAGGCAACACTGAAGCTTTCTTT. V and J are TRBV7-8 and TRBJ1-1; D gene ambiguous. The germline V and J ends were trimmed by 1 base and 2 bases, with 8 bases remaining between them. Germline V lookup: CDR1 SGHVS, CDR2 FQNEAQ. This CDR3 spans 14 amino acids.

This clonotype was seen repeatedly, ten times or more. The chain couples TRBV28 to TRBJ2-7; 10 bases align to TRBD2. Germline CDR1 and CDR2: MDHEN and SYDVKM. The V segment lost 3 bases and the J segment 6 bases; nucleotides outside the gene matches: 11. The CDR3 is 16 residues long. The CDR3 DNA follows: TGTGCCAGCAGTTTGCGGCTACTAGCGGGGTCGGCCGAGCAGTACTTC. The encoded protein is CASSLRLLAGSAEQYF.

This clonotype has ten or more counts. This chain uses TRBV20-1 with TRBJ2-1; TRBD1 agrees at 9 bases. V shed 0 bases, J shed 6 bases, and the junction held 9 bases outside the gene matches. The CDR3 is made up of 16 amino acids. In germline, CDR1 is DFQATT, CDR2 SNEGSKA (reference sequence). The CDR3 nucleotides read TGCAGTGCTAGAGATCCCAGGGGACAGGGTTTCAATGAGCAGTTCTTC. It specifies CSARDPRGQGFNEQFF.

This clonotype was seen at least ten times. For the CDR3, the DNA is TGTGCCAGCAGTTTTAGCGGAATATACGAGCAGTACTTC. It codes for CASSFSGIYEQYF. The chain is built from TRBV12-3 or TRBV12-4 and TRBJ2-7, with D maybe TRBD2 (6 bases). There are 13 residues in the CDR3. Deletions cut 3 bases from V and 4 bases from J, with 10 bases between.

The sample holds many counts of this clonotype. DNA of the CDR3: TGTGCCACCAAAAGGCAGGGGGTGCCTTGGGGTACAGATACGCAGTATTTT. This encodes CATKRQGVPWGTDTQYF. The J gene is TRBJ2-3, the V gene TRBV15; 7 nucleotides line up with TRBD1. The ends lost 7 bases at V and 3 bases at J; junction bases unmatched: 16. Per the germline V gene, CDR1 is LNHNV and CDR2 is YYDKDF (reference sequence). This CDR3 is 17 amino acids long.

This clonotype was counted many times. V is TRBV28 and J is TRBJ2-6; D is ambiguous. In germline, CDR1 is MDHEN, CDR2 SYDVKM. The germline V and J ends were trimmed by 1 base and 1 base, with 8 bases remaining between them. This CDR3 region has 16 residues. CDR3 DNA: TGTGCCAGCAGTTTATTATGGGTTTCTGGGGCCAACGTCCTGACTTTC. Translating gives CASSLLWVSGANVLTF. The variable domain in full, with the rest retrieved from reference TRBV28 and TRBJ2-6, is DVKVTQSSRYLVKRTGEKVFLECVQDMDHENMFWYRQDPGLGLRLIYFSYDVKMKEKGDIPEGYSVSREKKERFSLILESASTNQTSMYLCASSLLWVSGANVLTFGAGSRLTVL.

This clonotype has a handful of counts. V gene TRBV6-6 combines with J gene TRBJ2-7, with D tentatively TRBD2 (6 bases). The germline V gene encodes CDR1 MNHNY and CDR2 SVGAGI (reference sequence). V lost 2 bases and J 7 bases, leaving 15 bases between the germline ends. This CDR3 is built from 14 residues. The CDR3 here is CASSYEAGSQEQYF. The DNA of the CDR3 is TGTGCCAGCAGTTACGAAGCGGGCTCGCAGGAGCAGTACTTC.

This clonotype was counted many times. The rearrangement uses TRBV2 and TRBJ2-5; 11 positions agree with TRBD2. This CDR3 comprises 18 residues. Germline V gives CDR1 SNHLY, CDR2 FYNNEI. V lost 4 bases, J lost 5 bases, and 15 bases stayed unmatched. The CDR3 nucleotides read TGTGCCAGCAGTGGCGTTGGTCCTAGCGGGAGGCTCCGGGAGACCCAGTACTTC. Translating it yields CASSGVGPSGRLRETQYF.

This clonotype was found many times. This chain uses TRBV7-9 with TRBJ1-1; the D gene is possibly TRBD1 (6 bases). Germline lookup yields CDR1 SEHNR and CDR2 FQNEAQ (reference sequence). This CDR3 has 18 residues. The V end lost 6 bases, the J end lost 4 bases, and 27 bases lay between the germline ends. The CDR3 sequence is CASSPIPGHKKRSTEAFF. The CDR3, as DNA: TGTGCCAGCAGTCCAATCCCGGGACACAAAAAGCGGAGCACTGAAGCTTTCTTT.

This clonotype was detected ten times or more. J is TRBJ1-3 and V is TRBV5-1; a weak D match, TRBD1 (6 bases). The CDR3 spans 14 residues. The V and J ends lost 1 base and 1 base respectively, with 6 bases between them. CDR1 is SGHRS and CDR2 is YFSETQ in the germline V gene. CDR3: CASSLTGSGNTIYF. The CDR3 nucleotides are TGCGCCAGCAGCTTGACAGGGTCTGGAAACACCATATATTTT.

This clonotype was picked up many times. The chain couples TRBV5-1 to TRBJ2-7; tentative D call: TRBD1 (5 bases). The CDR3 has 14 residues. Trimming cost V 0 bases and J 12 bases, with 19 bases left between them. The V gene's germline CDR1 is SGHRS and CDR2 YFSETQ. The CDR3 sequence is CASSLGDSLAVGYF. The CDR3 bases are TGCGCCAGCAGCTTGGGCGACAGCCTCGCAGTAGGGTACTTC.

This clonotype was picked up many times. The CDR3 DNA sequence: TGCGCCAGCAGCCAAGGACAGCTGACTAACTATGGCTACACCTTC. Protein sequence: CASSQGQLTNYGYTF. This rearrangement joins TRBV4-1 to TRBJ1-2, with a possible D match to TRBD1 (5 bases). With 1 base removed from V and 0 bases from J, the gap between germline ends came to 9 bases. In germline, CDR1 is MGHRA, CDR2 YSYEKL. The CDR3 has 15 amino acids.